The T cell receptor (beta chain) under discussion was sequenced for a study of blood T cell repertoires in COVID-19. Measured with immunoSEQ multiplex PCR; TCRdb has only the in-frame clones, and not every one. The sample carries approximately 230,000 clones, 70% to 85% recorded once. Unmatched junction bases numbered 5, after V lost 1 base and J lost 8 bases. Germline V gives CDR1 LNHNV, CDR2 YYDKDF (reference sequence). CDR3 size: 14 residues. The cohort comprised adults aged roughly 18 to 95 years residing in under 30 US areas. Symptom resolution, clearance, or two negative PCRs marked donors in Cohort 3 as recovered.

The sequence was collected from a man aged 35 to 55 who had recovered from COVID-19. The sample was PBMCs or T cells enriched from blood (not recorded which). The chain has TRBV15 and TRBJ2-1, with TRBD1 matching over 7 bases. CDR3 protein: CATSRGQGHDEQFF. The CDR3 coding sequence is TGTGCCACCAGCAGAGGACAGGGTCATGATGAGCAGTTCTTC.